The rows below give T cell receptor beta chains drawn from one sample of a study of identical twins. TCRdb re-called the 5' RACE reads with MiXCR, one entry per CDR3 protein. The repertoire has 450,000 to 650,000 distinct CDR3 sequences, roughly 15% of them found once; the top ten carry less than 0.5%. This same sample was also taken into another study, of yellow fever vaccine responses in identical twins.

The sample comprised CD4+ T cells sorted from blood. These receptors all come from a woman in her late teens or twenties in good health. CDR3s include the opening cysteine and the closing phenylalanine or tryptophan. The D gene is left open where the match is weak. Rows give clone size only sometimes, using once, few, many, or a class for an expanded clone.

d_gene	abundance	j_gene	v_gene	CDR3aa	CDR3nt
NA	NA	TRBJ2-2	TRBV2	CASSKQLNTGELFF	TGTGCCAGCTCGAAACAGCTGAACACCGGGGAGCTGTTTTTT
NA	NA	TRBJ1-5	TRBV6-5	CASSYGQLNQPQHF	TGTGCCAGCAGTTACGGACAGTTGAATCAGCCCCAGCATTTT
TRBD2	NA	TRBJ2-3	TRBV28	CASSLSAGGSDTQYF	TGTGCCAGCAGTTTATCAGCGGGGGGGTCAGATACGCAGTATTTT
TRBD1	many	TRBJ2-3	TRBV9	CASSVVGTGDTQYF	TGTGCCAGCAGCGTAGTCGGGACAGGAGATACGCAGTATTTT
TRBD2	NA	TRBJ2-3	TRBV9	CASSEPGLAGTESTDTQYF	TGTGCCAGCAGCGAACCGGGACTAGCGGGGACCGAAAGCACAGATACGCAGTATTTT
NA	NA	TRBJ2-1	TRBV6-5	CASSYDPSSYNEQFF	TGTGCCAGCAGTTACGACCCTTCCTCCTACAATGAGCAGTTCTTC
TRBD2	NA	TRBJ2-3	TRBV20-1	CSARLAGVKSTDTQYF	TGCAGTGCTAGGCTAGCGGGGGTGAAATCCACAGATACGCAGTATTTT
TRBD2	NA	TRBJ2-2	TRBV29-1	CSVAGRTKGGTGGTGELFF	TGCAGCGTTGCGGGACGTACTAAAGGCGGAACGGGGGGCACCGGGGAGCTGTTTTTT
NA	NA	TRBJ1-2	TRBV12-3/TRBV12-4	CASSLALLNYGYTF	TGTGCCAGCAGTTTAGCGCTTTTAAACTATGGCTACACCTTC
NA	NA	TRBJ2-7	TRBV5-1	CASSDGGGGSSYEQYF	TGCGCCAGCAGCGACGGCGGCGGAGGGAGCTCCTACGAGCAGTACTTC
TRBD1	few	TRBJ2-1	TRBV7-2	CASSLTRTGFNEQFF	TGTGCCAGCAGCTTAACCCGGACAGGGTTCAATGAGCAGTTCTTC
TRBD1	few	TRBJ2-7	TRBV6-1	CASSRYFRTGPYEQYF	TGTGCCAGCAGTCGCTACTTTCGGACAGGGCCCTACGAGCAGTACTTC
NA	few	TRBJ1-2	TRBV5-1	CASSLSTGGGGDGYTF	TGCGCCAGCAGCTTGAGTACCGGGGGCGGAGGAGATGGCTACACCTTC
NA	few	TRBJ2-1	TRBV5-1	CASSPVLDNEQFF	TGCGCCAGCAGCCCGGTTCTGGACAATGAGCAGTTCTTC
NA	many	TRBJ2-7	TRBV12-3/TRBV12-4	CASSFGTYEQYF	TGTGCCAGCAGTTTTGGGACTTACGAGCAGTACTTC
TRBD2	few	TRBJ2-3	TRBV7-9	CASRSPPGLETDTQYF	TGTGCCAGCAGGTCACCTCCGGGACTAGAGACAGATACGCAGTATTTT
NA	few	TRBJ2-3	TRBV9	CASSPRNADTQYF	TGTGCCAGCAGCCCCCGTAACGCAGATACGCAGTATTTT
TRBD1	few	TRBJ2-2	TRBV7-9	CASSPTGATGELFF	TGTGCCAGCAGCCCCACAGGGGCGACCGGGGAGCTGTTTTTT
NA	few	TRBJ1-3	TRBV18	CASSGSWGPGNTIYF	TGTGCCAGCTCAGGCAGCTGGGGGCCTGGAAACACCATATATTTT
TRBD2	NA	TRBJ2-2	TRBV3-1	CASSQDKLAGVRTGELFF	TGTGCCAGCAGCCAAGATAAACTAGCGGGAGTAAGAACCGGGGAGCTGTTTTTT
NA	few	TRBJ2-2	TRBV11-2	CASSLNWGYNTGELFF	TGTGCCAGCAGCTTAAATTGGGGCTACAACACCGGGGAGCTGTTTTTT
TRBD1	NA	TRBJ2-2	TRBV3-1	CAFCLWPADRGVTGELFF	TGTGCCTTCTGTTTGTGGCCCGCGGACAGGGGTGTAACCGGGGAGCTGTTTTTT
TRBD2	NA	TRBJ2-7	TRBV7-9	CASSLDSAGVIYEQYF	TGTGCCAGCAGCTTAGATTCGGCGGGAGTAATTTACGAGCAGTACTTC
TRBD2	few	TRBJ2-3	TRBV20-1	CSARDSSGGTDTQYF	TGCAGTGCTAGAGATTCTAGCGGGGGCACAGATACGCAGTATTTT
TRBD2	NA	TRBJ2-3	TRBV7-9	CASIASGGVADTQYF	TGTGCCAGCATAGCCAGCGGGGGGGTCGCAGATACGCAGTATTTT
NA	NA	TRBJ2-6	TRBV6-1	CASRGQYRSGANVLTF	TGTGCCAGCAGAGGACAGTATAGGTCTGGGGCCAACGTCCTGACTTTC
NA	NA	TRBJ2-3	TRBV15	CATSREHRFTDTQYF	TGTGCCACCAGCAGAGAGCACAGGTTCACAGATACGCAGTATTTT
NA	few	TRBJ2-1	TRBV11-2	CASSRQGAGVSYNEQFF	TGTGCCAGCAGTCGCCAGGGGGCGGGGGTCTCCTACAATGAGCAGTTCTTC
NA	NA	TRBJ2-5	TRBV6-1	CASSESRGRGETQYF	TGTGCCAGCAGTGAATCGCGCGGGCGGGGAGAGACCCAGTACTTC
TRBD1	few	TRBJ2-2	TRBV5-1	CASSWTTGTNTGELFF	TGCGCCAGCAGCTGGACGACAGGGACGAACACCGGGGAGCTGTTTTTT
TRBD1	NA	TRBJ2-2	TRBV10-2	CASRGTGGELFF	TGCGCCAGCAGAGGGACAGGTGGGGAGCTGTTTTTT
TRBD1	few	TRBJ1-6	TRBV12-3/TRBV12-4	CASSLRRTGNSPLHF	TGTGCCAGCAGTTTAAGACGGACAGGCAATTCACCCCTCCACTTT
TRBD2	few	TRBJ2-7	TRBV12-3/TRBV12-4	CASSLGVTSGSSYEQYF	TGTGCCAGCAGTTTAGGGGTGACTAGCGGGAGCTCCTACGAGCAGTACTTC
NA	few	TRBJ2-7	TRBV2	CASSDPGRRTLLPYEQYF	TGTGCCAGCAGTGATCCGGGACGGCGAACCTTATTACCCTACGAGCAGTACTTC
TRBD2	NA	TRBJ2-3	TRBV10-3	CAISDLAGGTDTQYF	TGTGCCATCAGTGACCTAGCGGGCGGCACAGATACGCAGTATTTT
NA	few	TRBJ2-2	TRBV6-2/TRBV6-3	CATNRDGGGELFF	TGTGCCACCAACAGGGATGGGGGCGGGGAGCTGTTTTTT
NA	NA	TRBJ2-3	TRBV9	CASSKLAASADTQYF	TGTGCCAGCAGCAAACTAGCTGCTTCGGCAGATACGCAGTATTTT